A single sample is the source of the 17 T cell receptor beta chains below, sequenced in a study of technical replicates of blood from a few donors. This table comes from immunoSEQ multiplex PCR, and its TCRdb copy is limited to in-frame clones, with some not included. The sample yields about 75,000 clones, roughly 89% seen once. Sequences were obtained from T cells isolated from PBMCs. All receptors derive from a human donor in good health. Some clones in this sample may be carry-over from other donors' samples.

The chain joins TRBV5-4 to TRBJ1-6, with TRBD1 matching over 8 bases. This CDR3 region has 14 residues. Trimming cost V 2 bases and J 7 bases; bases outside gene matches: 2. Germline lookup yields CDR1 SGHNT and CDR2 YYREEE (reference sequence). CDR3 region: CASSFDRGNSPLHF. The CDR3, as DNA: TGTGCCAGCAGCTTTGACAGGGGCAATTCACCCCTCCACTTT.

This sequence joins TRBV4-1 and TRBJ2-3, with 16 bases identical to TRBD2. Per the germline V gene, CDR1 is MGHRA and CDR2 is YSYEKL. The CDR3 contains 20 residues. J lost 1 base, V lost 5 bases, and 12 bases had no gene match. This chain's CDR3 is CASSLQPGLAGGPGTDTQYF. CDR3 in DNA: TGCGCCAGCAGCTTACAACCGGGACTAGCGGGAGGGCCGGGCACAGATACGCAGTATTTT.

This rearrangement joins TRBV5-1 to TRBJ2-5, with 12 bases aligning to TRBD2. V was pared by 4 bases and J by 2 bases, with 3 bases of the junction left unmatched. CDR3 size: 15 residues. Looked up from germline, CDR1 is SGHRS and CDR2 is YFSETQ. This chain's CDR3 is CASSQLAGGQETQYF. Here the CDR3 DNA reads TGCGCCAGCAGCCAACTAGCGGGGGGACAAGAGACCCAGTACTTC.

To note about this clone: A read error may account for a junction end that differs from germline. This sample also contains other DNA sequences that code for the same CDR3. This chain joins TRBV5-1 and TRBJ2-5, with 8 bases lining up with TRBD2. This CDR3 spans 14 amino acids. The germline V gene encodes CDR1 SGHRS and CDR2 YFSETQ. As DNA, the CDR3 is TGTGCCAGCAGCTTCGCGGGAGGTCAAGAGACCCAGTACTTC. As protein: CASSFAGGQETQYF.

This clone was counted once. V usage is TRBV5-4 and J usage is TRBJ1-1; 9 bases are a match to TRBD1. Germline V gene lookup returns CDR1 SGHNT and CDR2 YYREEE (reference sequence). The V segment lost 4 bases and the J segment 4 bases; nucleotides outside the gene matches: 8. The CDR3 sequence is 15 residues long. Here the CDR3 reads CASSRDRVKGTEAFF. CDR3 nucleotide sequence: TGTGCCAGCAGCCGGGACAGGGTTAAGGGCACTGAAGCTTTCTTT.

This chain connects TRBV30 to TRBJ2-1; D remains ambiguous. Germline V CDR1 and CDR2: GTSNPN, SVGIG (reference sequence). V gave up 3 bases and J gave up 6 bases, with 6 bases separating them. This CDR3 has 11 amino acids. This chain's CDR3 is CAWSRSNEQFF. DNA of the CDR3: TGTGCCTGGAGCCGGTCCAATGAGCAGTTCTTC. The full variable domain, rest sourced from reference TRBV30 and TRBJ2-1, is SQTIHQWPATLVQPVGSPLSLECTVEGTSNPNLYWYRQAAGRGLQLLFYSVGIGQISSEVPQNLSASRPQDRQFILSSKKLLLSDSGFYLCAWSRSNEQFFGPGTRLTVL.

The CDR3 nucleotides read TGTGCCAGCAGCTTAGAGCGGAGAGAGACCCAGTACTTC. Translated, it gives CASSLERRETQYF. V usage is TRBV11-2 and J usage is TRBJ2-5; D uncertain. This CDR3 spans 13 amino acids. The germline V gene has CDR1 SGHAT and CDR2 FQNNGV. The V gene lost 0 bases and the J gene lost 4 bases, with 6 bases spanning the gap.

In its sample, this clone was seen once. The chain employs TRBV9 and TRBJ2-3; 8 bases fit TRBD2. Germline V gives CDR1 SGDLS, CDR2 YYNGEE. This CDR3 has 17 residues. Unmatched junction bases numbered 6, after V lost 0 bases and J lost 0 bases. CDR3: CASSVEGSGVSTDTQYF. The CDR3 nucleotides are TGTGCCAGCAGCGTAGAAGGTAGCGGGGTTAGCACAGATACGCAGTATTTT.

The V call is TRBV7-9, the J call TRBJ2-5; D possibly corresponds to TRBD2 (6 bases). V lost 1 base to trimming and J lost 5 bases, with 11 bases between them. The CDR3 contains 14 residues. The germline gives CDR1 SEHNR, CDR2 FQNEAQ (reference sequence). CDR3 coding DNA: TGTGCCAGCAGCTTAGAGTCCCTAGCGGAGACCCAGTACTTC. Translation: CASSLESLAETQYF. The variable domain in full, with the rest retrieved from reference TRBV7-9 and TRBJ2-5, is DTGVSQNPRHKITKRGQNVTFRCDPISEHNRLYWYRQTLGQGPEFLTYFQNEAQLEKSRLLSDRFSAERPKGSFSTLEIQRTEQGDSAMYLCASSLESLAETQYFGPGTRLLVL.

The CDR3 loop is CASNDQGIDYGYTF. CDR3 bases: TGCGCCAGCAATGATCAGGGTATTGACTATGGCTACACCTTC. The chain uses TRBV10-2 and TRBJ1-2; a possible D gene is TRBD1 (5 bases). CDR1 WSHSY and CDR2 SAAADI come from the germline V gene. With 7 bases removed from V and 3 bases from J, the gap between germline ends came to 15 bases. The CDR3 runs to 14 residues.

The chain recombines TRBV4-1 with TRBJ1-5; D not resolved. The germline V gene has CDR1 MGHRA and CDR2 YSYEKL. Trimming shortened V by 2 bases and J by 0 bases, and 8 bases separated the two germline ends. There are 15 residues in the CDR3. The DNA of the CDR3 is TGCGCCAGCAGCCAACATCCCATTAGCAATCAGCCCCAGCATTTT. It translates to CASSQHPISNQPQHF.

The chain links TRBV5-4 to TRBJ2-7, with a possible D match to TRBD1 (7 bases). Germline lookup yields CDR1 SGHNT and CDR2 YYREEE (reference sequence). The CDR3 extends over 15 amino acids. The germline V and J ends were trimmed by 0 bases and 3 bases, with 13 bases remaining between them. The CDR3 loop reads CASSLAGQGGYEQYF. CDR3 nucleotides: TGTGCCAGCAGCTTGGCCGGGCAGGGGGGCTACGAGCAGTACTTC.

This sequence joins TRBV29-1 and TRBJ1-1, with D maybe TRBD1 (6 bases). The CDR3 consists of 11 residues. Trimming left V 7 bases short and J 2 bases short, with 8 bases between. Germline-derived CDR1 and CDR2 are SQVTM and ANQGSEA. The CDR3 sequence is CSGRGNTEAFF. For the CDR3, the DNA is TGCAGCGGCAGGGGTAACACTGAAGCTTTCTTT.

The rearrangement links TRBV5-6 to TRBJ2-1; no reliable D call. The CDR3 is 18 residues long. The V gene lost 2 bases and the J gene lost 2 bases, with 20 bases spanning the gap. Germline loops: CDR1 SGHDT, CDR2 YYEEEE. DNA for the CDR3: TGTGCCAGCAGCTTTGCTAGGAGTTTTACCCCCCCCTACAATGAGCAGTTCTTC. This gives the protein CASSFARSFTPPYNEQFF.

The chain recombines TRBV7-9 with TRBJ2-7, with 8 nucleotides matching TRBD1. Germline V gene lookup returns CDR1 SEHNR and CDR2 FQNEAQ (reference sequence). The CDR3 is 14 amino acids. V lost 2 bases, J lost 11 bases, and 11 bases stayed unmatched. The CDR3 DNA sequence: TGTGCCAGCAGCTTACCGGGCAGGGGGCACGGAAAGTACTTC. Encoded protein: CASSLPGRGHGKYF.

This clone appeared once. The V call is TRBV7-6, the J call TRBJ1-5; D unresolved. Germline CDR1 and CDR2: SGHVS and FNYEAQ. V dropped 3 bases and J dropped 0 bases, with 6 bases sitting between them. This CDR3 region has 14 residues. Here the CDR3 reads CASSLSASNQPQHF. The CDR3, as DNA: TGTGCCAGCAGCTTGAGTGCTAGCAATCAGCCCCAGCATTTT.

The chain combines TRBV9 with TRBJ1-2; D gene ambiguous. Trimming removed 0 bases from V and 12 bases from J, with 18 bases in between. Germline values: CDR1 SGDLS, CDR2 YYNGEE. The CDR3 sequence is 14 residues long. CDR3 region: CASSVDGRIAENTF. CDR3 nucleotides: TGTGCCAGCAGCGTAGATGGGCGAATTGCAGAGAACACCTTC. The complete variable domain, with remaining parts taken from reference TRBV9 and TRBJ1-2, reads DSGVTQTPKHLITATGQRVTLRCSPRSGDLSVYWYQQSLDQGLQFLIQYYNGEERAKGNILERFSAQQFPDLHSELNLSSLELGDSALYFCASSVDGRIAENTFGSGTRLTVV.